The clone carrying this TCR beta chain has only a few counts. These data are taken from a study of shared T cell receptors in the human thymus. The repertoire was sequenced with immunoSEQ multiplex PCR; TCRdb's copy has only in-frame clones and lacks some. Seen here are 500,000 to 750,000 clones, roughly 90% observed once, and the top ten hold about 0.01%. CDR1 MNHNY and CDR2 SVGAGI come from the germline V gene (reference sequence). The CDR3 spans 16 residues. V trimming: 2 bases; J trimming: 2 bases; junction bases outside the gene matches: 7. This sample was shared with a second study, whose subject was human thymus T cells. That report adds: Related research described strongly overlapping thymic repertoires in unrelated people.

The source of this sequence is a boy in the first two years of life with a congenital heart defect. The genes are TRBV6-6 and TRBJ2-7, with 9 bases matching TRBD1. The sample consisted of thymocytes. The chain's CDR3 is CASSYLTGGEAYEQYF. CDR3 coding DNA: TGTGCCAGCAGTTACCTCACAGGGGGCGAAGCCTACGAGCAGTACTTC.